This T cell receptor (beta chain) was identified during a study of cytomegalovirus exposure and HLA in healthy donors. Germline V CDR1 and CDR2: GTSNPN, SVGIG (reference sequence). V was cut by 7 bases and J by 4 bases, with 19 bases left in between. CDR3 size: 14 residues. Points on this clone: The antigen remains unidentified.

13 Jbeta primers and 60 Vbeta primers were used for the PCR. Only in-frame clones appear in the TCRdb table, and some are missing; sequencing was by immunoSEQ multiplex PCR. The sample consists of about 50,000 clones, over 60% of them appearing once. Notes on the study in general: Association with HLA alleles at 0.05 false discovery rate was found for 16,951 TCR beta sequences in a later analysis. Equally common other TCR beta chains were less clonally expanded than HLA-associated ones, a later analysis found.

The V gene is TRBV30, the J gene TRBJ2-5; D unresolved. The sequenced material came from PBMCs. The sequence came from a woman between 40 and 50 years old in good health and CMV-seropositive. CDR3: CASKRLDMGETQYF. CDR3 DNA sequence: TGTGCCTCAAAACGACTCGATATGGGAGAGACCCAGTACTTC. Variable domain in full (rest from reference TRBV30 and TRBJ2-5): SQTIHQWPATLVQPVGSPLSLECTVEGTSNPNLYWYRQAAGRGLQLLFYSVGIGQISSEVPQNLSASRPQDRQFILSSKKLLLSDSGFYLCASKRLDMGETQYFGPGTRLLVL.